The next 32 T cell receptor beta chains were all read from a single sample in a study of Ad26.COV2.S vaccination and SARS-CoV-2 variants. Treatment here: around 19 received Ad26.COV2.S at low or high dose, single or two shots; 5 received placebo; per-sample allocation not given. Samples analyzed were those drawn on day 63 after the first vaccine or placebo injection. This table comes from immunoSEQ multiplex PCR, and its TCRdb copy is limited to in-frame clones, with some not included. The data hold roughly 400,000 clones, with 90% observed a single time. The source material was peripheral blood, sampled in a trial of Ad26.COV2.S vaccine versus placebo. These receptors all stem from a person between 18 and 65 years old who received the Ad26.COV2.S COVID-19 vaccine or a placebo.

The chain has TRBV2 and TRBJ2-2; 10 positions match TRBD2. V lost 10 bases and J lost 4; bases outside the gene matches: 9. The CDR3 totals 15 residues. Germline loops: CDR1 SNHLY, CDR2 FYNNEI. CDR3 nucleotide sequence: TGTGCCACCAAAAGGACTAGCGGAGCCACCGGGGAGCTGTTTTTT. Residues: CATKRTSGATGELFF.

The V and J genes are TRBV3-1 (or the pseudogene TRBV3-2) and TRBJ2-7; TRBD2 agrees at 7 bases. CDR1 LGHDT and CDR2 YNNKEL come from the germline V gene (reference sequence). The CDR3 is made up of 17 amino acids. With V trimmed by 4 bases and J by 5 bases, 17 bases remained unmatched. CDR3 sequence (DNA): TGTGCCAGCAGCCGTTTTCAGGGCGGGAGAGGGTTGAACGAGCAGTACTTC. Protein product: CASSRFQGGRGLNEQYF.

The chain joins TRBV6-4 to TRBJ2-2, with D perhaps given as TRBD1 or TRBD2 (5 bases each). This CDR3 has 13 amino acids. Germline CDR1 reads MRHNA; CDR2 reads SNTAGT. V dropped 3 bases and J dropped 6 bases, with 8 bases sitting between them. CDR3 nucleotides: TGTGCCAGCAGTGAAGAGGGACCCGGGGAGCTGTTTTTT. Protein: CASSEEGPGELFF.

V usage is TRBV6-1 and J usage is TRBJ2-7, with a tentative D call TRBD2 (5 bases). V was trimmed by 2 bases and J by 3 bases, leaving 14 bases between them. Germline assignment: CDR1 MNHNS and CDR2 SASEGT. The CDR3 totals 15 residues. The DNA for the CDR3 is TGTGCCAGCAGTGAACTGGGTAGCGCGGGCTACGAGCAGTACTTC. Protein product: CASSELGSAGYEQYF.

The CDR3 bases are TGTGCCACCAGTGCAGAGGGACCCTACAATGAGCAGTTCTTC. This codes for CATSAEGPYNEQFF. V gene TRBV24-1 combines with J gene TRBJ2-1; D tentatively reads TRBD1 or TRBD2 (5 bases each). Germline-derived CDR1 and CDR2 are KGHDR and SFDVKD. The CDR3 totals 14 residues. Trimming left V 5 bases short and J 2 bases short, with 9 bases between.

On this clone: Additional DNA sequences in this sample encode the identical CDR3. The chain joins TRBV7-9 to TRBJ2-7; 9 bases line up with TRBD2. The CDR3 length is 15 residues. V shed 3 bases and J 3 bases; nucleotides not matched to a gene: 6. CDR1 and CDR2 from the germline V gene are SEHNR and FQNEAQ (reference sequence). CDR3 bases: TGTGCCAGCAGCTTGGCGACTAGCGGAAACTACGAGCAGTACTTC. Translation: CASSLATSGNYEQYF.

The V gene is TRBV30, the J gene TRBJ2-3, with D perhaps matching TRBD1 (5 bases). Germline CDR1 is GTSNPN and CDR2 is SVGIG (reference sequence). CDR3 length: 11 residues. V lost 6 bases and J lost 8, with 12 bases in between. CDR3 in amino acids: CACSQGGTQYF. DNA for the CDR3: TGTGCCTGTAGTCAGGGTGGTACGCAGTATTTT.

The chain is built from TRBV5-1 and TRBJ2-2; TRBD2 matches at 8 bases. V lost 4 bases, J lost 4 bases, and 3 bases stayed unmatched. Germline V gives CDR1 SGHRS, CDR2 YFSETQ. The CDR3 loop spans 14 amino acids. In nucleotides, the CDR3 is TGCGCCAGCAGCCGAGCGGGAGTCACCGGGGAGCTGTTTTTT. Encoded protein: CASSRAGVTGELFF.

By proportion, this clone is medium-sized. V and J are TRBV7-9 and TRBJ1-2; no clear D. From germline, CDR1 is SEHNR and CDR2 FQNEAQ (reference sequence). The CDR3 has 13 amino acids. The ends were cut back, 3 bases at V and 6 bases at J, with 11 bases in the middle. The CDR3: CASSFLAIHGYTF. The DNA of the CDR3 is TGTGCCAGCAGCTTTTTGGCAATTCATGGCTACACCTTC.

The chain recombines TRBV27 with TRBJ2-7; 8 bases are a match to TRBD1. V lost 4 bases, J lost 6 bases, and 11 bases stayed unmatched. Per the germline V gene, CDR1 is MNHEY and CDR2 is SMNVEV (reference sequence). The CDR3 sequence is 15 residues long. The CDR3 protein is CASSSESDRVAEQYF. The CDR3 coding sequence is TGTGCCAGCAGTTCCGAATCGGACAGGGTTGCCGAGCAGTACTTC.

This CDR3 reads CASSNIGTGYGYTF. The CDR3 bases are TGTGCCAGTAGTAACATAGGGACAGGGTATGGCTACACCTTC. V is TRBV19 and J is TRBJ1-2; 9 bases match TRBD1. In germline, CDR1 is LNHDA, CDR2 SQIVND (reference sequence). The ends lost 4 bases at V and 5 bases at J; junction bases unmatched: 5. The CDR3 runs 14 residues. Full variable domain (rest looked up from reference TRBV19 and TRBJ1-2): DGGITQSPKYLFRKEGQNVTLSCEQNLNHDAMYWYRQDPGQGLRLIYYSQIVNDFQKGDIAEGYSVSREKKESFPLTVTSAQKNPTAFYLCASSNIGTGYGYTFGSGTRLTVV.

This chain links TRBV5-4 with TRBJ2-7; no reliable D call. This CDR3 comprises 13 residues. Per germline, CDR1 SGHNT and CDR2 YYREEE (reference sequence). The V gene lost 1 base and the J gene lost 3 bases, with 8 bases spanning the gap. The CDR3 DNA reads TGTGCCAGCAGCTTGTATACTAACTACGAGCAGTACTTC. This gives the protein CASSLYTNYEQYF. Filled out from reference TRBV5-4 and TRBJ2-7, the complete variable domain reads ETGVTQSPTHLIKTRGQQVTLRCSSQSGHNTVSWYQQALGQGPQFIFQYYREEENGRGNFPPRFSGLQFPNYSSELNVNALELDDSALYLCASSLYTNYEQYFGPGTRLTVT.

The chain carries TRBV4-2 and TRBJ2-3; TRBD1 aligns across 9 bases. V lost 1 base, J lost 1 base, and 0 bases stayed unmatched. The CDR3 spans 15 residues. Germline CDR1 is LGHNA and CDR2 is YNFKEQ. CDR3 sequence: CASSQGTGGTDTQYF. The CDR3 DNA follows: TGTGCCAGCAGCCAAGGGACAGGGGGCACAGATACGCAGTATTTT.

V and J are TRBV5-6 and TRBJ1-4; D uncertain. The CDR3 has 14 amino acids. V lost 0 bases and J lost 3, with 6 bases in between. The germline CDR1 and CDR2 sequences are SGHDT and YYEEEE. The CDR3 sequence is CASSLVDPNEKLFF. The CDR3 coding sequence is TGTGCCAGCAGCTTGGTGGACCCTAATGAAAAACTGTTTTTT.

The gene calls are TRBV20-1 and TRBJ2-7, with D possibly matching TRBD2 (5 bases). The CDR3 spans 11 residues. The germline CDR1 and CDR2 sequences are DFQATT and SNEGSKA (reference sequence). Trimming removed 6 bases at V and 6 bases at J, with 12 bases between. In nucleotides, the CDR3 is TGCAGTGCCTCCGGGATCTCCGAGCAGTACTTC. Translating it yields CSASGISEQYF.

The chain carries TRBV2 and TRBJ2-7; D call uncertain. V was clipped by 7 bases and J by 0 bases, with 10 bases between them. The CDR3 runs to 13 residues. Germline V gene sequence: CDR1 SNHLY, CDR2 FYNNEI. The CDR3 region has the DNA TGTGCCAGCATGGCGCTGACCTCCTACGAGCAGTACTTC. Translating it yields CASMALTSYEQYF.

The chain's CDR3 is CASIPPSGRETDTQYF. The CDR3 nucleotides read TGTGCCAGCATCCCTCCTTCCGGCAGGGAAACAGATACGCAGTATTTT. The genes are TRBV28 and TRBJ2-3; possibly TRBD1 for D (5 bases). CDR1 MDHEN and CDR2 SYDVKM come from the germline V gene. The CDR3 consists of 16 residues. Trimming shortened V by 7 bases and J by 3 bases, and 20 bases separated the two germline ends.

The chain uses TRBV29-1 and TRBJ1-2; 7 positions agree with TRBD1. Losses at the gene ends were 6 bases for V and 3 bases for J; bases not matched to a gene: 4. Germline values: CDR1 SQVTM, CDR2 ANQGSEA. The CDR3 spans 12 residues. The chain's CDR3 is CSVRGTDYGYTF. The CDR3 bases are TGCAGCGTCAGGGGGACCGACTATGGCTACACCTTC. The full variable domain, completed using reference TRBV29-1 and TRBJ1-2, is SAVISQKPSRDICQRGTSLTIQCQVDSQVTMMFWYRQQPGQSLTLIATANQGSEATYESGFVIDKFPISRPNLTFSTLTVSNMSPEDSSIYLCSVRGTDYGYTFGSGTRLTVV.

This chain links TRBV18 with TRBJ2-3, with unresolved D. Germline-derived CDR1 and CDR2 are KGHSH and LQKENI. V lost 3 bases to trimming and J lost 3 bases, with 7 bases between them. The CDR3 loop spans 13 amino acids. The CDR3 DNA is TGTGCCAGCTCACCCCGGTTGACAGATACGCAGTATTTT. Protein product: CASSPRLTDTQYF. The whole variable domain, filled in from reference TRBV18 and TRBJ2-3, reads NAGVMQNPRHLVRRRGQEARLRCSPMKGHSHVYWYRQLPEEGLKFMVYLQKENIIDESGMPKERFSAEFPKEGPSILRIQQVVRGDSAAYFCASSPRLTDTQYFGPGTRLTVL.

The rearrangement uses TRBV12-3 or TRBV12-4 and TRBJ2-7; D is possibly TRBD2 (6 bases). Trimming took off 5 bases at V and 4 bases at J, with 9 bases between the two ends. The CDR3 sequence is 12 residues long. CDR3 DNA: TGTGCCAGCAGTCAGGGAGGATACGAGCAGTACTTC. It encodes CASSQGGYEQYF.

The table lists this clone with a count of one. CDR3 sequence (DNA): TGTGCCAGCAGCCGGGGACAGGGCTACGAGCAGTACTTC. It translates to CASSRGQGYEQYF. The chain links TRBV7-9 to TRBJ2-7; 9 positions match TRBD1. From germline, CDR1 is SEHNR and CDR2 FQNEAQ (reference sequence). The CDR3 sequence is 13 residues long. The V gene end was trimmed by 5 bases and the J gene end by 3 bases; junction bases not matched to a gene: 2.

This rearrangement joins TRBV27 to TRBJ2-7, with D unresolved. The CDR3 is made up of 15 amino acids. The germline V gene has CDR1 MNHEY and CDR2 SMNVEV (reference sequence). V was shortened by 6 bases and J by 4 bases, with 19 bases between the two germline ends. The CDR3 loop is CASRYGSLLEYEQYF. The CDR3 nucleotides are TGTGCCAGCAGATATGGAAGCCTCCTCGAATACGAGCAGTACTTC.

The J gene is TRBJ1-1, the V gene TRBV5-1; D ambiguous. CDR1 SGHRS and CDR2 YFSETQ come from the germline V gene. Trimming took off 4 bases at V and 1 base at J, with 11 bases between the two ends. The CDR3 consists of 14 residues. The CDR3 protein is CASSQRPSNTEAFF. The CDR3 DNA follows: TGCGCCAGCAGCCAACGCCCATCGAACACTGAAGCTTTCTTT. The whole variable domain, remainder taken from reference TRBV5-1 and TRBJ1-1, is KAGVTQTPRYLIKTRGQQVTLSCSPISGHRSVSWYQQTPGQGLQFLFEYFSETQRNKGNFPGRFSGRQFSNSRSEMNVSTLELGDSALYLCASSQRPSNTEAFFGQGTRLTVV.

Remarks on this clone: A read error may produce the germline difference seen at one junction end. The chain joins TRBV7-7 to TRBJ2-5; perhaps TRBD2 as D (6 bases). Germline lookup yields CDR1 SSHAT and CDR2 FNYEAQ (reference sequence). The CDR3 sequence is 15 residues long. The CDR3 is CASSLAVAEGETQYF. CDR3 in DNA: TGTGCTAGCAGCTTAGCGGTAGCGGAAGGGGAGACCCAGTACTTC.

The CDR3 sequence: CSVEDLDEASGNTIYF. The CDR3 bases are TGCAGCGTTGAAGATCTGGACGAAGCCTCTGGAAACACCATATATTTT. The rearrangement links TRBV29-1 to TRBJ1-3; no definite D call. Germline V lookup: CDR1 SQVTM, CDR2 ANQGSEA. With 0 bases removed from V and 0 bases from J, the gap between germline ends came to 12 bases. This CDR3 contains 16 residues.

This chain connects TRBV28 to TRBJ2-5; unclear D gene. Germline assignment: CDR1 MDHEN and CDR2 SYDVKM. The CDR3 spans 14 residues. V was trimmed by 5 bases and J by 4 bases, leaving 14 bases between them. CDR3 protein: CASSPTGRIETQYF. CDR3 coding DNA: TGTGCCAGCAGTCCAACCGGTAGGATAGAGACCCAGTACTTC.

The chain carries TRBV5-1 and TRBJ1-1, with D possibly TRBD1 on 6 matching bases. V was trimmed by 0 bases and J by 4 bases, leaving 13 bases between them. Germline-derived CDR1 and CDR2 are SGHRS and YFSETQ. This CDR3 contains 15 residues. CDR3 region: CASSLDLRGITEAFF. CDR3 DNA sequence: TGCGCCAGCAGCTTGGACCTCAGGGGAATCACTGAAGCTTTCTTT.

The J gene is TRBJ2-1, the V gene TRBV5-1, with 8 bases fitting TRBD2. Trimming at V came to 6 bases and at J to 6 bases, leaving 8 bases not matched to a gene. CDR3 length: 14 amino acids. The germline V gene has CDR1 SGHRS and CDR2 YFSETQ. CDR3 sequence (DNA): TGCGCCAGCAAAGAGACTAGCGCCGGCAATGAGCAGTTCTTC. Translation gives CASKETSAGNEQFF.

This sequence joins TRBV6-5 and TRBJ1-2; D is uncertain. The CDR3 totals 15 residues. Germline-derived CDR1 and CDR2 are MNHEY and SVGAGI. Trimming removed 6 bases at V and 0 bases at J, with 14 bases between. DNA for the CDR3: TGTGCCAGCAGCCTAATTAGGGAACCTAACTATGGCTACACCTTC. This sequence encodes CASSLIREPNYGYTF.

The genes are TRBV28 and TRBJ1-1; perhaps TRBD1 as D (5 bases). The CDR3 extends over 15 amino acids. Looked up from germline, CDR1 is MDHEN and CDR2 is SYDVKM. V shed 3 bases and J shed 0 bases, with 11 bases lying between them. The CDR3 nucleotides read TGTGCCAGCAGTTTGGTGGCAGGGATGAACACTGAAGCTTTCTTT. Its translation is CASSLVAGMNTEAFF. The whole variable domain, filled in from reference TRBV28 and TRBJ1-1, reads DVKVTQSSRYLVKRTGEKVFLECVQDMDHENMFWYRQDPGLGLRLIYFSYDVKMKEKGDIPEGYSVSREKKERFSLILESASTNQTSMYLCASSLVAGMNTEAFFGQGTRLTVV.

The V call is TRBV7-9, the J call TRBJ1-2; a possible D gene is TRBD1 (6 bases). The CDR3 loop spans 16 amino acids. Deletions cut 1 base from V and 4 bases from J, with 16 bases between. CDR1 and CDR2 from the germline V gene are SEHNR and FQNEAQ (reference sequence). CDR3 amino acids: CASSLVGAPGPYGYTF. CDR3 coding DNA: TGTGCCAGCAGCTTAGTGGGGGCACCAGGCCCCTATGGCTACACCTTC. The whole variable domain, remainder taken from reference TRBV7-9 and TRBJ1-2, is DTGVSQNPRHKITKRGQNVTFRCDPISEHNRLYWYRQTLGQGPEFLTYFQNEAQLEKSRLLSDRFSAERPKGSFSTLEIQRTEQGDSAMYLCASSLVGAPGPYGYTFGSGTRLTVV.

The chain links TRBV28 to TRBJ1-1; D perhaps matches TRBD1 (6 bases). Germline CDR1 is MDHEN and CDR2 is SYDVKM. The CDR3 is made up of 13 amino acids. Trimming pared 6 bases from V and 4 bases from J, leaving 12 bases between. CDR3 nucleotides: TGTGCCAGCAGACAGGGTGTGGGCACTGAAGCTTTCTTT. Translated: CASRQGVGTEAFF.